This T cell receptor beta chain was captured by sequencing in a study of cytomegalovirus exposure and HLA in healthy donors. Study context: One earlier analysis, a look at 150 million to 200 million T cells, found some 100 million unique TCR beta sequences. Overall study results and limits: Later work found most CMV-associated TCR beta chains apparently HLA-restricted.

60 Vbeta and 13 Jbeta primers were used in PCR. Produced via immunoSEQ multiplex PCR; TCRdb's table is partial and in-frame only. The table includes roughly 150,000 clones, roughly 70% detected once. A remark on this clone: Its target is not known.

Per the germline V gene, CDR1 is SGHRS and CDR2 is YFSETQ. The CDR3 contains 13 residues. The J segment lost 12 bases and the V segment lost 4 bases, leaving 9 bases of the junction unmatched. The chain employs TRBV5-1 and TRBJ2-4; TRBD1 matches at 8 bases. Specimen: PBMCs. This receptor was taken from a man aged 25-45 years in good health and CMV-seronegative. The CDR3 region has the DNA TGCGCCAGCAGCAACGGACAGGGAGGCAGTCAGTACTTC. Amino acid sequence: CASSNGQGGSQYF.